This T cell receptor beta chain derives from a study of beta chain features in type 1 diabetes. Findings and caveats of the study: In every one of the four CD4+ subsets, TCRB CDR3s were moderately but significantly shorter in Type 1 diabetes patients. For TCRB rearrangement, an influence of HLA type remained unresolved here.

The entirety of the isolated RNA underwent reverse transcription, so expressed TCRB transcripts were sequenced. Assay: immunoSEQ multiplex PCR; the TCRdb copy retains only in-frame clones and omits some. Found here are about 160,000 clones, under 9.5% of them singletons; the top ten hold roughly 0.5%. The sample holds a few counts of this clone. Its antigen is not known. Sequencing was carried out using central memory CD4+ T cells from blood. The TCR comes from a man aged 18 to 30 with type 1 diabetes.

The CDR3 protein is CAWSGRVRFRADTQYF. CDR3 nucleotide sequence: TGTGCCTGGAGTGGGAGGGTAAGGTTTCGGGCAGATACGCAGTATTTT. The chain joins TRBV30 to TRBJ2-3, with a tentative D call TRBD2 (6 bases). Between the trimmed V and J ends, which lost 1 base and 4 bases, there was a span of 18 bases. This CDR3 region has 16 residues. Germline V gives CDR1 GTSNPN, CDR2 SVGIG (reference sequence).